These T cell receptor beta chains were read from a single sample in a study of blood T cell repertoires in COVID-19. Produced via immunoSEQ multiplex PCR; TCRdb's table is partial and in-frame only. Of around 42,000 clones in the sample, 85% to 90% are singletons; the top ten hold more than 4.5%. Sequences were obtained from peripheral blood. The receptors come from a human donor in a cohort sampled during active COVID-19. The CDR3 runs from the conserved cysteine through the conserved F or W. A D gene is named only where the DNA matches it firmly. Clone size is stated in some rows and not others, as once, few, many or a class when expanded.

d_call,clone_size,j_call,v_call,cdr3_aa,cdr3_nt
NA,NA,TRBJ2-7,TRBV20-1,CSARQGYEQYF,TGCAGTGCTAGACAGGGGTACGAGCAGTACTTC
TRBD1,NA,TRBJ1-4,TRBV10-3,CAIRQGAEEKLFF,TGTGCCATCAGACAGGGGGCAGAGGAAAAACTGTTTTTT
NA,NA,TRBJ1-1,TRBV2,CASRGDGGEAFF,TGTGCCAGCAGGGGGGACGGAGGGGAAGCTTTCTTT
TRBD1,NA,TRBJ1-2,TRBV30,CAGHPGQGYGYTF,TGTGCCGGACACCCGGGACAGGGCTATGGCTACACCTTC
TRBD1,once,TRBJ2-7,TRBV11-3,CASSLTTGTYEQYF,TGTGCCAGCAGCTTAACGACAGGGACCTACGAGCAGTACTTC
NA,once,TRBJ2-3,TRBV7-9,CASSLRRDTDTQYF,TGTGCCAGCAGCTTAAGACGGGACACAGATACGCAGTATTTT
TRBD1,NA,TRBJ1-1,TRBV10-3,CAISESPPGQGGAFF,TGTGCCATCAGTGAGTCGCCCCCGGGACAGGGAGGAGCTTTCTTT
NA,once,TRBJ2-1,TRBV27,CASSPTGPNYNEQFF,TGTGCCAGCAGTCCCACAGGGCCCAATTACAATGAGCAGTTCTTC
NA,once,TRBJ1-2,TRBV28,CASSFADSSLTYGYTF,TGTGCCAGCAGTTTTGCGGACAGCTCCCTTACCTATGGCTACACCTTC
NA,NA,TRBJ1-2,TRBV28,CASSLSRGYGYTF,TGTGCCAGCAGTTTGAGTCGGGGCTATGGCTACACCTTC
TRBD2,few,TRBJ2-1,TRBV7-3,CASSLNPLAGVTSYNEQFF,TGTGCCAGCAGCTTAAACCCGCTAGCGGGAGTAACATCCTACAATGAGCAGTTCTTC
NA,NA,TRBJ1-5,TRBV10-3,CAISTDSNQPQHF,TGTGCCATCAGCACGGACAGTAATCAGCCCCAGCATTTT
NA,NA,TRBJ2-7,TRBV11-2,CASSFIPDSNYEQYF,TGTGCCAGCAGCTTTATCCCCGACAGTAACTACGAGCAGTACTTC
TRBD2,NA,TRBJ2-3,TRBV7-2,CASSQSSGRTDTQYF,TGTGCCAGCAGCCAATCTAGCGGGAGGACAGATACGCAGTATTTT
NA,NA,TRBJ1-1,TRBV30,CAWTLGRTEAFF,TGTGCCTGGACCCTAGGTCGGACTGAAGCTTTCTTT
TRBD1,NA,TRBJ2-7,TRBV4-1,CASSHFRGGQYLKEPYEQYF,TGCGCCAGCAGCCACTTTCGAGGGGGACAGTACCTAAAAGAACCCTACGAGCAGTACTTC
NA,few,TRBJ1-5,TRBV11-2,CASSYGGARQPQHF,TGTGCCAGCAGCTACGGGGGGGCCCGTCAGCCCCAGCATTTT
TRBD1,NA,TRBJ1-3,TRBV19,CASSTGQAGGLSGNTIYF,TGTGCCAGTAGTACGGGACAGGCCGGGGGTCTCTCTGGAAACACCATATATTTT
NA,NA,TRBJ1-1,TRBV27,CASSFAPNTEAFF,TGTGCCAGCAGTTTCGCGCCCAACACTGAAGCTTTCTTT
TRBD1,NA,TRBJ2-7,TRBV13,CASSQRDRSSYEQYF,TGTGCCAGCAGCCAAAGGGACAGAAGCTCCTACGAGCAGTACTTC
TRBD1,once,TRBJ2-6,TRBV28,CASSWTGTGAGANVLTF,TGTGCCAGCAGTTGGACCGGGACAGGGGCTGGGGCCAACGTCCTGACTTTC
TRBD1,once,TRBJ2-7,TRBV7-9,CASSLTAGQGLGFGYEQYF,TGTGCCAGCAGCTTAACCGCCGGACAGGGGTTAGGTTTCGGCTACGAGCAGTACTTC
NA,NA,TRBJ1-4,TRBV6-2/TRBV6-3,CASSYEPLGPPNEKLFF,TGTGCCAGCAGTTACGAACCCCTGGGCCCCCCGAATGAAAAACTGTTTTTT
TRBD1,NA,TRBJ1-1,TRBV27,CASRPLGQTEAFF,TGTGCCAGCAGACCCCTGGGACAGACTGAAGCTTTCTTT
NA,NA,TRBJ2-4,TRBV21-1,CASSTGLAGAKNIQYF,TGTGCCAGCAGCACGGGACTAGCGGGAGCCAAAAACATTCAGTACTTC